This T cell receptor beta chain was identified during a study of T cell repertoires in cytomegalovirus infection. The V end lost 4 bases, the J end lost 5 bases, and 12 bases lay between the germline ends. The V gene's germline CDR1 is SGHTA and CDR2 FQGNSA. The CDR3 is made up of 14 amino acids. TCRdb recomputed calls from the reads with MiXCR, one row per CDR3 protein. In the table there are around 500,000 distinct CDR3 sequences, roughly 42% of which are singletons. A remark on this clonotype: Its antigen remains unidentified.

Sequenced here: cultured PBMCs, sampled from culture after CMV antigen stimulation. This TCR was recovered from a human donor in good health (CMV status not recorded). Some clones in this sample may be carry-over from other donors' samples. V usage is TRBV7-2 and J usage is TRBJ2-1, with D maybe TRBD1 (5 bases). CDR3 amino acids: CASSSRATHNEQFF. CDR3 coding DNA: TGTGCCAGCAGCTCCAGGGCCACTCACAATGAGCAGTTCTTC.